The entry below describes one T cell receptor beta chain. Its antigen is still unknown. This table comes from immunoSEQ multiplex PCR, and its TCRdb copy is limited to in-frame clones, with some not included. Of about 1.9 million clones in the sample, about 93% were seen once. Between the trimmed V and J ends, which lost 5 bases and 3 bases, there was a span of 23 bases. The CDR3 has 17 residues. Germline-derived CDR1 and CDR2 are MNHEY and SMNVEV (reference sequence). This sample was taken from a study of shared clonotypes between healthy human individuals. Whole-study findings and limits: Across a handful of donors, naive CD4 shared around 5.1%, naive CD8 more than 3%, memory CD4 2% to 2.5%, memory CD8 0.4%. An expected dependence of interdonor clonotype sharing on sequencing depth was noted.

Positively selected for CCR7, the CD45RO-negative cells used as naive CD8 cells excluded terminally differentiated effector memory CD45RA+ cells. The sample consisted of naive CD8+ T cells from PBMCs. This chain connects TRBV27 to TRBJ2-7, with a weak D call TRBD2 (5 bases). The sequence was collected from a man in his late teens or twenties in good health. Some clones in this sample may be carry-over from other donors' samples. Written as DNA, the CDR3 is TGTGCCAGCAGTCCTAACCTAAGGACCGCTGGAGGCTACGAGCAGTACTTC. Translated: CASSPNLRTAGGYEQYF.